What follows are 17 T cell receptor beta chains derived from one specimen sequenced in a study of T cell repertoires in cytomegalovirus infection. These TCRs' antigens remain unknown. TCRdb re-analysed the reads in MiXCR, keeping a single row per CDR3 protein. This table holds around 770,000 distinct CDR3 sequences, almost 30% found once. The sequencing here drew on cultured CD8+ T cells from PBMCs, taken from culture after CMV antigen stimulation. Every receptor here comes from a human donor in good health (CMV status not recorded). Some clones in this sample may be carry-over from other donors' samples.

The CDR3 DNA follows: TGTGCCAGCAGCTTCAATAGCGGGGGGATATACAATGAGCAGTTCTTC. Its protein is CASSFNSGGIYNEQFF. The chain uses TRBV7-6 and TRBJ2-1; the match to TRBD2 covers 10 bases. Trimming at V came to 3 bases and at J to 4 bases, leaving 6 bases not matched to a gene. The germline V gene encodes CDR1 SGHVS and CDR2 FNYEAQ. The CDR3 contains 16 residues.

This clonotype was seen a handful of times. The chain carries TRBV2 and TRBJ2-2; 10 bases map to TRBD1. J was trimmed by 3 bases and V by 8 bases; bases with no gene match: 6. The CDR3 is made up of 15 amino acids. Germline CDR1 SNHLY, CDR2 FYNNEI. For the CDR3, the DNA is TGTGCCAGCTTTGGGACAGGGGAGGACACCGGGGAGCTGTTTTTT. It specifies CASFGTGEDTGELFF.

In its sample, this clonotype was seen once. The chain carries TRBV6-7 and TRBJ1-6, with a weak D call TRBD1 (6 bases). TRBV6-7 is an ORF; its function is uncertain. This CDR3 comprises 15 residues. V was trimmed by 4 bases and J by 9 bases, leaving 16 bases between them. The CDR3: CASSFFRGVGSPLHF. As DNA, the CDR3 is TGTGCCAGCAGTTTCTTCAGGGGAGTAGGTTCACCCCTCCACTTT.

This chain uses TRBV12-5 with TRBJ1-1, with D maybe TRBD1 (5 bases). CDR3 length: 19 amino acids. Looked up from germline, CDR1 is LGHNT and CDR2 is FRNRAP. The germline V and J ends were trimmed by 0 bases and 6 bases, with 26 bases remaining between them. CDR3 sequence: CASGLVKNVGTAFRAEAFF. CDR3 nucleotide sequence: TGTGCTAGTGGTTTGGTAAAGAATGTGGGGACGGCTTTTCGAGCTGAAGCTTTCTTT.

This clonotype was detected only once. The chain employs TRBV6-2 or TRBV6-3 and TRBJ2-7; a possible D gene is TRBD1 (5 bases). This CDR3 region has 14 residues. CDR1 and CDR2 from the germline V gene are MNHEY and SVGEGT. Trimming removed 10 bases at V and 2 bases at J, with 18 bases between. The chain's CDR3 is CAISDTYKPYEQYF. The CDR3 nucleotides are TGTGCCATCTCGGACACCTATAAGCCCTACGAGCAGTACTTC.

The chain joins TRBV27 to TRBJ2-2; D is ambiguous. Trimming shortened V by 3 bases and J by 0 bases, and 14 bases separated the two germline ends. The CDR3 contains 17 residues. The germline V gene has CDR1 MNHEY and CDR2 SMNVEV (reference sequence). DNA for the CDR3: TGTGCCAGCAGTTTGGTCAGGAGATTCCCGAACACCGGGGAGCTGTTTTTT. Translated: CASSLVRRFPNTGELFF.

In this sample, this clonotype turned up many times. CDR3 sequence reads: CASSLHSFSRETQYF. The CDR3 DNA reads as TGTGCCAGCAGTTTACACAGTTTTTCAAGAGAGACCCAGTACTTC. The chain joins TRBV28 to TRBJ2-5; D ambiguous. Trimming took off 2 bases at V and 4 bases at J, with 14 bases between the two ends. CDR1 and CDR2 from the germline V gene are MDHEN and SYDVKM. CDR3 length: 15 residues.

This clonotype was counted at least ten times. V is TRBV20-1 and J is TRBJ2-2; TRBD1 agrees at 10 bases. V shed 2 bases, J shed 4 bases, and the junction held 4 bases outside the gene matches. The CDR3 is made up of 15 amino acids. Germline V CDR1 and CDR2: DFQATT, SNEGSKA (reference sequence). CDR3 sequence reads: CSARNWDRGTGELFF. The CDR3, as DNA: TGCAGTGCTAGAAATTGGGACAGGGGCACCGGGGAGCTGTTTTTT.

This clonotype showed up many times. This chain joins TRBV12-3 or TRBV12-4 and TRBJ2-7; D is uncertain. Trimming cost V 1 base and J 7 bases, with 5 bases left between them. The CDR3 spans 11 residues. Here the CDR3 reads CASSLGPEQYF. Here the CDR3 DNA reads TGTGCCAGCAGTTTAGGGCCTGAGCAGTACTTC.

This clonotype was seen only a few times. The rearrangement joins TRBV7-9 to TRBJ1-4; D might be TRBD1 (5 bases). The germline gives CDR1 SEHNR, CDR2 FQNEAQ (reference sequence). Trimming left V 5 bases short and J 10 bases short, with 11 bases between. This CDR3 has 12 residues. This CDR3 reads CASSRRGVKLFF. For the CDR3, the DNA is TGTGCCAGCAGCCGGCGGGGGGTAAAACTGTTTTTT.

The chain is built from TRBV29-1 and TRBJ1-2; D is unclear. CDR1 SQVTM and CDR2 ANQGSEA come from the germline V gene. The CDR3 spans 11 residues. Trimming left V 1 base short and J 4 bases short, with 4 bases between. For the CDR3, the DNA is TGCAGCGTTGAAGGCCTCTATGGCTACACCTTC. It codes for CSVEGLYGYTF. Together with reference TRBV29-1 and TRBJ1-2, the CDR3 gives the full variable domain: SAVISQKPSRDICQRGTSLTIQCQVDSQVTMMFWYRQQPGQSLTLIATANQGSEATYESGFVIDKFPISRPNLTFSTLTVSNMSPEDSSIYLCSVEGLYGYTFGSGTRLTVV.

This chain joins TRBV19 and TRBJ2-1; a possible D gene is TRBD2 (6 bases). Trimming took 3 bases from V and 7 from J, leaving 16 bases between them. Germline V CDR1 and CDR2: LNHDA, SQIVND (reference sequence). The CDR3 has 15 residues. CDR3 sequence (DNA): TGTGCCAGTAGTATTGACGGGGGAAACGTGAATGAGCAGTTCTTC. Protein sequence: CASSIDGGNVNEQFF.

In this sample, this clonotype turned up once. This rearrangement joins TRBV7-8 to TRBJ2-6; possibly TRBD1 or TRBD2 for D (5 bases each). Looked up from germline, CDR1 is SGHVS and CDR2 is FQNEAQ. The CDR3 length is 19 residues. The germline V and J ends were trimmed by 0 bases and 0 bases, with 15 bases remaining between them. The CDR3 spells CASSLAGSVGASGANVLTF. The CDR3 DNA is TGTGCCAGCAGCTTAGCGGGGAGCGTTGGGGCCTCTGGGGCCAACGTCCTGACTTTC.

V gene TRBV4-2 combines with J gene TRBJ1-4, with a weak D call TRBD1 (6 bases). The CDR3 sequence is 15 residues long. The germline CDR1 and CDR2 sequences are LGHNA and YNFKEQ. Deletions cut 7 bases from V and 3 bases from J, with 15 bases between. The CDR3 sequence is CASKRVGGANEKLFF. CDR3 nucleotide sequence: TGTGCCAGCAAAAGAGTAGGGGGAGCTAATGAAAAACTGTTTTTT.

The rearrangement joins TRBV4-1 to TRBJ1-4, with a tentative D call TRBD1 (5 bases). The CDR3 contains 15 residues. With 4 bases removed from V and 5 bases from J, the gap between germline ends came to 14 bases. Germline V gives CDR1 MGHRA, CDR2 YSYEKL. This CDR3 reads CASSPDSGLNEKLFF. The DNA for the CDR3 is TGCGCCAGCAGCCCCGACAGCGGGTTAAATGAAAAACTGTTTTTT.

V is TRBV7-6 and J is TRBJ2-3; the D is unclear. The CDR3 contains 15 residues. Germline V gives CDR1 SGHVS, CDR2 FNYEAQ. Trimming removed 5 bases from V and 2 bases from J, with 14 bases in between. The CDR3 reads CASSASDVPTDTQYF. The CDR3 coding sequence is TGTGCCAGCAGCGCGTCGGACGTTCCCACAGATACGCAGTATTTT.

The chain couples TRBV6-6 to TRBJ2-3, with TRBD2 identical over 13 bases. The CDR3 extends over 17 amino acids. The germline V gene encodes CDR1 MNHNY and CDR2 SVGAGI (reference sequence). V trimming: 2 bases; J trimming: 1 base; junction bases outside the gene matches: 3. CDR3 amino acids: CASSYPGLAGRTDTQYF. The CDR3 DNA sequence: TGTGCCAGCAGTTACCCGGGACTAGCGGGGCGCACAGATACGCAGTATTTT.